This T cell receptor (beta chain) was retrieved from a study of T cell repertoires in cytomegalovirus infection. This clonotype was found a few times. The germline V and J ends were trimmed by 5 bases and 7 bases, with 9 bases remaining between them. This CDR3 comprises 12 residues. Germline V gene data show CDR1 as MNHNY and CDR2 as SVGAGI (reference sequence). One entry per CDR3 protein, called by TCRdb with MiXCR from the reads. The sample lists around 260,000 distinct CDR3 sequences, about 23% seen once, with approximately 14% in the top ten. V and J are TRBV6-6 and TRBJ2-1; D gene unclear. The TCR originated in a human donor in good health (CMV status not recorded). Some clones in this sample may be carry-over from other donors' samples. Sequencing used PBMCs. The CDR3 sequence is CASSKFGNEQFF. Written as DNA, the CDR3 is TGTGCCAGCAGTAAATTTGGAAATGAGCAGTTCTTC.